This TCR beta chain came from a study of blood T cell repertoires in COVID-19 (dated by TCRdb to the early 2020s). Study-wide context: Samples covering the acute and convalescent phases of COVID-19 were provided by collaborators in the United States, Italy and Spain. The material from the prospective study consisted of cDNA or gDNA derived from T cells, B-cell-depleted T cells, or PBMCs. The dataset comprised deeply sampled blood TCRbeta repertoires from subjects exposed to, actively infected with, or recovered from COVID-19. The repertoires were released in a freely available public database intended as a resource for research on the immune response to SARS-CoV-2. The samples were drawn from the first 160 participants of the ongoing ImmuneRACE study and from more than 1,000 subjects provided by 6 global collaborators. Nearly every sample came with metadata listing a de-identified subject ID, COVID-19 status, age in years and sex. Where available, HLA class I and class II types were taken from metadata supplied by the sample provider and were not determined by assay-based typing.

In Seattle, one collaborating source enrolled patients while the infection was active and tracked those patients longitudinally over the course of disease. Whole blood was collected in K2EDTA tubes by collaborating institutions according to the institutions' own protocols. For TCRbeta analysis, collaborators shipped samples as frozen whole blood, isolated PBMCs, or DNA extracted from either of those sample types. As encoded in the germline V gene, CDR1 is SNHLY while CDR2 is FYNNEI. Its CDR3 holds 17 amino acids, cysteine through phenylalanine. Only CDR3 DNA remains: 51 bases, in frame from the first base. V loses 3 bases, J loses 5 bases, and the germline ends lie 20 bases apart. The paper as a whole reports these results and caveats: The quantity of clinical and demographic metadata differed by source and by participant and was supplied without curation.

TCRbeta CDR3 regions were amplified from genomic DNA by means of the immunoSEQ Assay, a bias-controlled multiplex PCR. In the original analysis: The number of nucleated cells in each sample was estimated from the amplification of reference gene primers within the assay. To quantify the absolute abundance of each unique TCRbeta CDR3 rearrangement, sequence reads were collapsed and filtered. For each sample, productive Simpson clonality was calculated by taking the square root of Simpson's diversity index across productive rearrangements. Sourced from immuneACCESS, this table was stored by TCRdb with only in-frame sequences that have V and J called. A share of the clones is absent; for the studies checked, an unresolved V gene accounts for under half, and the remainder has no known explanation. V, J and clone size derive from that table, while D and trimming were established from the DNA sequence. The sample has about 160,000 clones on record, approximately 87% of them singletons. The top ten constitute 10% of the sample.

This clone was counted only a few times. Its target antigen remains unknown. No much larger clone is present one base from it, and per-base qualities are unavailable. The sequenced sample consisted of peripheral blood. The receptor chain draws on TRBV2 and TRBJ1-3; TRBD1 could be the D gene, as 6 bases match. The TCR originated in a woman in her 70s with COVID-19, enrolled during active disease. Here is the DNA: TGTGCCAGCAGTGATTCGTTTGGTTGGCAGGGGAGAAACACCATATATTTT. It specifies CASSDSFGWQGRNTIYF.